This T cell receptor beta chain originates from a study of blood T cell repertoires in COVID-19. Some clones are missing from TCRdb's copy, which holds only in-frame ones; the method was immunoSEQ multiplex PCR. The table lists around 250,000 clones, around 91% of them singletons. V was pared by 0 bases and J by 6 bases, with 10 bases of the junction left unmatched. The germline gives CDR1 SGHRS, CDR2 YFSETQ. There are 17 residues in the CDR3. The chain employs TRBV5-1 and TRBJ2-3; TRBD2 matches 10 bases. This sequence was found in an older woman with COVID-19, enrolled during active disease. The sequenced sample consisted of peripheral blood. In DNA, the CDR3 is TGCGCCAGCAGCTTGGCCGGGCTAGCGGGGGTATCCGATACGCAGTATTTT. Its protein is CASSLAGLAGVSDTQYF.